This TCR beta chain was observed in a study of blood T cell repertoires in COVID-19 (dated by TCRdb to about 2020). Background on the whole study: The collaborator samples originated in the United States, Italy and Spain and spanned the acute and convalescent phases of COVID-19. HLA class I and class II types, where available, came from metadata supplied by the sample provider rather than from assay-based typing. Deeply sampled blood TCRbeta repertoires from subjects exposed to, actively infected with, or recovered from COVID-19 were included in the dataset. A freely available public database, intended as a resource for researchers studying the immune response to SARS-CoV-2, is where the repertoires were released. The sample metadata nearly always contained a de-identified subject ID, COVID-19 status, age in years and sex. The samples were drawn from the first 160 participants of the ongoing ImmuneRACE study and from 1,254 subjects provided by 6 global collaborators. The material from the prospective study consisted of cDNA or gDNA derived from T cells, B-cell-depleted T cells, or PBMCs. General study outcomes and caveats: How much clinical and demographic metadata was included differed by source and by participant, and the metadata was provided uncurated.

As for this clone: Its target antigen remains unknown. Base-call qualities are not available, and no considerably larger clone is one nucleotide away. The identical CDR3 is also encoded by other nucleotide sequences in the sample.

Samples from volunteer blood donors who had recovered from COVID-19 were contributed by a second Seattle source. Collaborating institutions collected whole blood in K2EDTA tubes following their own protocols. Collaborator samples were shipped for TCRbeta analysis as frozen whole blood, isolated PBMCs, or DNA extracted from either sample type. The CDR3 starts with the cysteine, ends with the phenylalanine, and has 14 residues. Only the CDR3 DNA is retained, 42 bases long and in frame from the first base. The trim is 0 bases for V and 1 base for J, with a gap of 7 bases between the germline ends. CDR1 and CDR2 (SGHRS, YFSETQ) derive from the germline V gene. The immunoSEQ Assay, a bias-controlled multiplex PCR, was used to amplify TCRbeta CDR3 regions from genomic DNA. The authors' pipeline ran thus. The number of nucleated cells in each sample was estimated by amplification of reference gene primers within the assay. To quantify the absolute abundance of each unique TCRbeta CDR3 rearrangement, sequence reads were collapsed and filtered. For each sample, productive Simpson clonality was calculated by taking the square root of Simpson's diversity index across productive rearrangements. TCRdb re-hosts the immuneACCESS table, in-frame sequences only. Its copies lack some clones; in the studies checked, an unresolved V gene accounts for under half of them, and the cause for the rest is not known. The V and J calls and clone size are taken from that table; D and trimming were inferred from the DNA. The sample table holds around 140,000 clones, of which roughly 80% were seen once. The leading ten clones occupy 3.5% of the sample.

Here the chain combines TRBV5-1 and TRBJ2-5; tentative D gene TRBD1, with 6 bases matching. The sample taken for sequencing was peripheral blood. The sequence came from a man between 65 and 85 years old who had recovered from COVID-19. The DNA reads TGCGCCAGCAGCTTGGGACAGGCCCAAGAGACCCAGTACTTC. This is translated as CASSLGQAQETQYF.